These 22 T cell receptor beta chains originate from one sample sequenced in a study of PD-L1 blockade in urothelial cancer. Only in-frame clones appear in the TCRdb table, and some are missing; sequencing was by immunoSEQ multiplex PCR. In the table there are roughly 100,000 clones, approximately 85% of which are singletons. Sequenced material: PBMCs, taken around atezolizumab (anti-PD-L1) treatment. Receptors were obtained from a man aged 50-59 years with urothelial cancer.

This sequence joins TRBV5-1 and TRBJ1-1, with TRBD1 matching over 9 bases. Germline V gene lookup returns CDR1 SGHRS and CDR2 YFSETQ. V shed 0 bases and J 6 bases; nucleotides not matched to a gene: 6. The length of the CDR3 is 15 residues. The CDR3 spells CASSLGDREYSEAFF. The DNA of the CDR3 is TGCGCCAGCAGCTTGGGGGACAGGGAGTATTCTGAAGCTTTCTTT. The full variable domain, in which reference TRBV5-1 and TRBJ1-1 provide the parts outside the CDR3, is KAGVTQTPRYLIKTRGQQVTLSCSPISGHRSVSWYQQTPGQGLQFLFEYFSETQRNKGNFPGRFSGRQFSNSRSEMNVSTLELGDSALYLCASSLGDREYSEAFFGQGTRLTVV.

The rearrangement uses TRBV5-1 and TRBJ2-7; D is possibly TRBD1 (5 bases). Trimming took 1 base from V and 2 from J, leaving 10 bases between them. Germline values: CDR1 SGHRS, CDR2 YFSETQ. This CDR3 has 14 residues. For the CDR3, the DNA is TGCGCCAGCAGCTTGATGTCGGACACCTACGAGCAGTACTTC. Amino acid sequence: CASSLMSDTYEQYF.

The chain uses TRBV27 and TRBJ2-3, with D tentatively TRBD1 (5 bases). Trimming pared 0 bases from V and 2 bases from J, leaving 12 bases between. CDR3 length equals 16 residues. The germline V gene encodes CDR1 MNHEY and CDR2 SMNVEV (reference sequence). The CDR3 is CASSLSTTVATDTQYF. CDR3 sequence (DNA): TGTGCCAGCAGTTTATCCACGACAGTCGCCACAGATACGCAGTATTTT.

The rearrangement links TRBV7-3 to TRBJ2-2, with 8 bases that match TRBD2. The CDR3 sequence is 15 residues long. Per the germline V gene, CDR1 is SGHTA and CDR2 is FQGTGA. The V and J ends lost 3 bases and 6 bases, in that order; junction bases with no gene match: 6. For the CDR3, the DNA is TGTGCCAGCAGCTTCGAAGCGGGAGCGGCCGGGGAGCTGTTTTTT. Its protein is CASSFEAGAAGELFF.

For the CDR3, the DNA is TGTGCCAGTAAAACAGGCCTGCCGAGCTCCTACAATGAGCAGTTCTTC. Translation: CASKTGLPSSYNEQFF. The chain combines TRBV19 with TRBJ2-1, with TRBD1 as a possible D gene (5 bases). Germline lookup yields CDR1 LNHDA and CDR2 SQIVND (reference sequence). The CDR3 contains 16 residues. V was shortened by 7 bases and J by 0 bases, with 16 bases between the two germline ends.

The rearrangement uses TRBV6-1 and TRBJ2-4, with 9 bases identical to TRBD2. The CDR3 extends over 17 amino acids. Looked up from germline, CDR1 is MNHNS and CDR2 is SASEGT. Losses at the gene ends were 0 bases for V and 0 bases for J; bases not matched to a gene: 3. The CDR3 coding sequence is TGTGCCAGCAGTGAAGCGCAACTAGCGGGAGCCAAAAACATTCAGTACTTC. It encodes CASSEAQLAGAKNIQYF.

The CDR3 nucleotides are TGTGCCATCAGTCCGGGACAGGGGGAAGGCTACACCTTC. Its protein product is CAISPGQGEGYTF. J is TRBJ1-2 and V is TRBV10-3; 11 nucleotides line up with TRBD1. CDR1 and CDR2 from the germline V gene are ENHRY and SYGVKD. The CDR3 is made up of 13 amino acids. V was clipped by 5 bases and J by 8 bases; unmatched bases: 4.

The rearrangement uses TRBV5-1 and TRBJ2-1, with D possibly TRBD2 on 5 matching bases. Looked up from germline, CDR1 is SGHRS and CDR2 is YFSETQ. The germline V and J ends were trimmed by 4 bases and 9 bases, with 14 bases remaining between them. This CDR3 comprises 13 residues. CDR3 sequence (DNA): TGCGCCAGCAGCCCGGGGAATCCGGCTGAGCAGTTCTTC. Its translation is CASSPGNPAEQFF.

The rearrangement uses TRBV30 and TRBJ2-7; 10 nucleotides line up with TRBD1. Germline lookup yields CDR1 GTSNPN and CDR2 SVGIG (reference sequence). V dropped 5 bases and J dropped 7; count of bases not matched to a gene: 8. The CDR3 spans 13 residues. The CDR3 sequence is CAWQRQGAREQYF. In DNA, the CDR3 is TGTGCCTGGCAAAGACAGGGGGCGAGAGAGCAGTACTTC. Drawing the rest from reference TRBV30 and TRBJ2-7, the complete variable domain is SQTIHQWPATLVQPVGSPLSLECTVEGTSNPNLYWYRQAAGRGLQLLFYSVGIGQISSEVPQNLSASRPQDRQFILSSKKLLLSDSGFYLCAWQRQGAREQYFGPGTRLTVT.

The rearrangement uses TRBV18 and TRBJ2-3; TRBD2 aligns across 8 bases. The trim removed 2 bases at V and 2 bases at J, leaving 6 bases unmatched. The CDR3 loop spans 16 amino acids. Germline CDR1 is KGHSH and CDR2 is LQKENI. Here the CDR3 reads CASSPLPGGVTDTQYF. The CDR3 DNA sequence: TGTGCCAGCTCACCATTGCCGGGAGGGGTCACAGATACGCAGTATTTT.

The J gene is TRBJ2-1, the V gene TRBV5-5; D not certain. The CDR3 has 15 amino acids. Germline V gene sequence: CDR1 SGHKS, CDR2 YYEKEE (reference sequence). V was pared by 3 bases and J by 6 bases, with 16 bases between. CDR3 protein: CASSSARSPSNEQFF. The CDR3 nucleotides are TGTGCCAGCAGCTCGGCTAGAAGTCCCTCCAATGAGCAGTTCTTC.

This rearrangement joins TRBV5-1 to TRBJ1-4; D not certain. The CDR3 totals 14 residues. Looked up from germline, CDR1 is SGHRS and CDR2 is YFSETQ. Trimming took 4 bases from V and 0 from J, leaving 7 bases between them. CDR3 coding DNA: TGCGCCAGCAGCGCAGGATCAACTAATGAAAAACTGTTTTTT. Amino acid sequence: CASSAGSTNEKLFF.

The J gene is TRBJ2-1, the V gene TRBV9, with TRBD1 matching 11 bases. Trimming removed 4 bases from V and 6 bases from J; junction bases left unmatched: 9. Germline V gives CDR1 SGDLS, CDR2 YYNGEE. This CDR3 is 16 amino acids long. CDR3 sequence reads: CASSSSGTGGFNEQFF. The CDR3 coding sequence is TGTGCCAGCAGCTCCTCCGGGACAGGGGGATTCAATGAGCAGTTCTTC.

The chain carries TRBV11-2 and TRBJ2-7; no firm D call. The CDR3 has 14 amino acids. CDR1 and CDR2 (germline): SGHAT, FQNNGV. Between the trimmed V and J ends, which lost 0 bases and 5 bases, there was a span of 11 bases. The CDR3, as DNA: TGTGCCAGCAGCTTAGATGAGCCTCCTGACGAGCAGTACTTC. Protein product: CASSLDEPPDEQYF.

This chain links TRBV7-2 with TRBJ2-2; D is unresolved. The V gene's germline CDR1 is SGHTA and CDR2 FQGNSA. The CDR3 spans 13 residues. The germline V and J ends were trimmed by 5 bases and 1 base, with 5 bases remaining between them. This CDR3 is CASSNRNTGELFF. CDR3 in DNA: TGTGCCAGCAGCAACAGGAACACCGGGGAGCTGTTTTTT.

The chain joins TRBV4-2 to TRBJ1-2; D unclear. Trimming stripped 0 bases from V and 6 bases from J, with 8 bases between. The CDR3 is 13 amino acids. CDR1 and CDR2 from the germline V gene are LGHNA and YNFKEQ. CDR3 sequence: CASSQDRNNGYTF. The CDR3 DNA reads TGTGCCAGCAGCCAAGATCGCAACAATGGCTACACCTTC.

This clone was recorded only once. This rearrangement joins TRBV6-6 to TRBJ2-7; 10 bases are a match to TRBD1. Germline values: CDR1 MNHNY, CDR2 SVGAGI (reference sequence). The V segment lost 10 bases and the J segment 4 bases; nucleotides outside the gene matches: 10. The CDR3 totals 14 residues. The DNA of the CDR3 is TGTGCCACCTTTCCGGGACAGGGGATTTACGAGCAGTACTTC. It specifies CATFPGQGIYEQYF.

The chain's CDR3 is CASSSSFSGANVLTF. The CDR3 region has the DNA TGTGCCAGCAGTTCATCCTTCTCTGGGGCCAACGTCCTGACTTTC. This rearrangement joins TRBV27 to TRBJ2-6; unclear D gene. V was shortened by 4 bases and J by 0 bases, with 7 bases between the two germline ends. CDR1 is MNHEY, CDR2 SMNVEV, per germline (reference sequence). CDR3 length equals 15 residues.

This sequence joins TRBV5-1 and TRBJ2-1; possible D gene TRBD2, 6 bases. Germline CDR1 SGHRS, CDR2 YFSETQ. Trimming took 4 bases from V and 7 from J, leaving 18 bases between them. This CDR3 is 15 amino acids long. The CDR3 reads CASSGSGLLGNEQFF. CDR3 DNA sequence: TGCGCCAGCAGCGGTAGCGGTCTGCTGGGGAATGAGCAGTTCTTC.

V usage is TRBV5-6 and J usage is TRBJ2-1; 13 bases match TRBD2. Germline V gene data show CDR1 as SGHDT and CDR2 as YYEEEE. This CDR3 is built from 14 residues. Germline trimming cut 6 bases from V and 7 bases from J; bases unmatched to any gene: 4. CDR3 bases: TGTGCCAGCATTGGACTAGCGGGAGTGAATGAGCAGTTCTTC. Translating it yields CASIGLAGVNEQFF.

The chain links TRBV5-4 to TRBJ2-1, with TRBD2 identical over 11 bases. The CDR3 loop spans 16 amino acids. The V gene's germline CDR1 is SGHNT and CDR2 YYREEE (reference sequence). Trimming at V came to 3 bases and at J to 10 bases, leaving 12 bases not matched to a gene. The CDR3 DNA reads TGTGCCAGCAGCTCGTTAGCGGGAGGGCCAGTCAGGGAGCAGTTCTTC. It codes for CASSSLAGGPVREQFF.

J is TRBJ2-7 and V is TRBV28; no firm D call. V was pared by 5 bases and J by 4 bases, with 15 bases between. The V gene's germline CDR1 is MDHEN and CDR2 SYDVKM. The CDR3 is made up of 14 amino acids. CDR3 nucleotides: TGTGCCAGCAGTAACTCACAGACCCGATACGAGCAGTACTTC. Amino acids: CASSNSQTRYEQYF.